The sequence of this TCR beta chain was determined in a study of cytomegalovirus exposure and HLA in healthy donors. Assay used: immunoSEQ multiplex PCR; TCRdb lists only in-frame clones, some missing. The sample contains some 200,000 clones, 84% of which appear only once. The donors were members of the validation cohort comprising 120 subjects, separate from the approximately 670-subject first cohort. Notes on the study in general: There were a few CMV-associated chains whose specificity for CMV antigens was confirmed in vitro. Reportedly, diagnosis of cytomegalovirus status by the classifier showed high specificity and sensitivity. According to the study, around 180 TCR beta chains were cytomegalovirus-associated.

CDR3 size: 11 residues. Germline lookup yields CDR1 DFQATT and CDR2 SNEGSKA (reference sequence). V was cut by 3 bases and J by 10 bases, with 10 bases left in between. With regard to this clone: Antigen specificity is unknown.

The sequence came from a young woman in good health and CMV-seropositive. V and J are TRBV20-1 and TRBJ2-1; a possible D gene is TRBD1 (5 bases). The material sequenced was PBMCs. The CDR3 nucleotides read TGCAGTGCTAGTAGGGGAAGGGAGCAGTTCTTC. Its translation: CSASRGREQFF.